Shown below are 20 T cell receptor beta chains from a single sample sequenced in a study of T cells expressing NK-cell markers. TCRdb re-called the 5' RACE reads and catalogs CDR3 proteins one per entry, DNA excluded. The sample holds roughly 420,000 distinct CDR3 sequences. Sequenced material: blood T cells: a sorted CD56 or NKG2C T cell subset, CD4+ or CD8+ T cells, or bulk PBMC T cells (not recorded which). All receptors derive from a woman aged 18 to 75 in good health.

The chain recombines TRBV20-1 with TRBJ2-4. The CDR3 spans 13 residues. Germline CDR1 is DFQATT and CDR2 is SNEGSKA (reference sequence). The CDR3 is CSARDRVGNIQYF.

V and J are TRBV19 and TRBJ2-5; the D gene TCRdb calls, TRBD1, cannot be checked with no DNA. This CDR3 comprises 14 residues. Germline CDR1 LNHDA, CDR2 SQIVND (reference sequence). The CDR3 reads CASRDPGATETQYF.

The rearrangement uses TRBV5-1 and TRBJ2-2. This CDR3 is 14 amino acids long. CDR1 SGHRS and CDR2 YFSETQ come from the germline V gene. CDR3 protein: CASSLTDPTGELFF.

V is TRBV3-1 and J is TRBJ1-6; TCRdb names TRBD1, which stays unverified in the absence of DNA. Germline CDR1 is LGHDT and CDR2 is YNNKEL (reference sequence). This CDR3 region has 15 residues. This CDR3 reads CASSRDPGGNSPLHF.

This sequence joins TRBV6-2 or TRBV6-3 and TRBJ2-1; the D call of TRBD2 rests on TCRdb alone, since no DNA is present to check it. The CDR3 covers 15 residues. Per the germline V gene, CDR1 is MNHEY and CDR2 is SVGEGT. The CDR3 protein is CASKIGGPSGNEQFF.

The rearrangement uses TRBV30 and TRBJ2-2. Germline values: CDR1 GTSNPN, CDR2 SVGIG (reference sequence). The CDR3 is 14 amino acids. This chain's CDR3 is CAWSRVANTGELFF.

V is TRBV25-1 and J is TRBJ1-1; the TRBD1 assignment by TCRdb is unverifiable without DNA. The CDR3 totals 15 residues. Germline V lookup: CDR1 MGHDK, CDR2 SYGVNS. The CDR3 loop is CASSEFQGGGTEAFF.

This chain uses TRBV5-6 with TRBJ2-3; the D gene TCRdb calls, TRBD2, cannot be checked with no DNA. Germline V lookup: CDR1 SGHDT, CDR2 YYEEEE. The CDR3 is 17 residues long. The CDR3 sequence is CASSLVVAGRYTDTQYF.

This CDR3 reads CASSSTVAVSTDTQYF. The chain couples TRBV3-1 to TRBJ2-3; TCRdb's D gene call, TRBD2, goes unchecked for lack of DNA. The CDR3 contains 16 residues. Germline lookup yields CDR1 LGHDT and CDR2 YNNKEL (reference sequence).

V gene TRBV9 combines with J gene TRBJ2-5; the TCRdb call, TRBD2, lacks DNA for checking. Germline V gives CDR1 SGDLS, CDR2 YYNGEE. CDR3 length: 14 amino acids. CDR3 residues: CASSGGMDQETQYF.

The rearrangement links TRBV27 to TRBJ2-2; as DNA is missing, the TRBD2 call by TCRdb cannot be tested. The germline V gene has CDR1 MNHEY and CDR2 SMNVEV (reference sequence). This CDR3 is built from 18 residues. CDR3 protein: CASSPPRIGSWDTGELFF.

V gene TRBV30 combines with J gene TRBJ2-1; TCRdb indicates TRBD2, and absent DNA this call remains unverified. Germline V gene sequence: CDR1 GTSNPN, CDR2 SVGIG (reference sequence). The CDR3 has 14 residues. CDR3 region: CAWSRTSGGLEQFF.

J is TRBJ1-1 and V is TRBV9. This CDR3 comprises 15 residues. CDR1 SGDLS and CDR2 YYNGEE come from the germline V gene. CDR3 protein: CASSSYSLTNTEAFF. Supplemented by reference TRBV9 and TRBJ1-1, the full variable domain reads DSGVTQTPKHLITATGQRVTLRCSPRSGDLSVYWYQQSLDQGLQFLIQYYNGEERAKGNILERFSAQQFPDLHSELNLSSLELGDSALYFCASSSYSLTNTEAFFGQGTRLTVV.

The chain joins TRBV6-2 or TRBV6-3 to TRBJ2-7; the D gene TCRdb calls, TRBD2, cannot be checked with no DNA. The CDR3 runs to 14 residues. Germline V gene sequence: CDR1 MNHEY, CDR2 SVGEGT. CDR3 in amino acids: CASSYSSASGEQYF.

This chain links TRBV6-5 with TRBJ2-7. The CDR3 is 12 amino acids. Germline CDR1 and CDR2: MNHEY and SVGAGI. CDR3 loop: CASSVGPGEQYF.

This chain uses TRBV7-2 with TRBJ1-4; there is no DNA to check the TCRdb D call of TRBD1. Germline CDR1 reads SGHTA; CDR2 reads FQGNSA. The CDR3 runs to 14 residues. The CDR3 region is CASSSDRGEEKLFF.

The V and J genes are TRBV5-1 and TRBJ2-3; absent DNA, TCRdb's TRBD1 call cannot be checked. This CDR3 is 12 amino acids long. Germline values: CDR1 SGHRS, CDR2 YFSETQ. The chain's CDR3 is CASSLETGQQYF.

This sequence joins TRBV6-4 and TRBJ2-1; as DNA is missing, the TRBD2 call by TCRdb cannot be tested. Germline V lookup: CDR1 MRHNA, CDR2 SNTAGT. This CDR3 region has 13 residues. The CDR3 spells CATSLGGGSEQFF.

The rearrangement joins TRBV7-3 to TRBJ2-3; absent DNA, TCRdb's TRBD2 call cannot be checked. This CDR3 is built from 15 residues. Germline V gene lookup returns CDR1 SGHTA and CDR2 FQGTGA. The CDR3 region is CASSFGAGDSNTQYF.

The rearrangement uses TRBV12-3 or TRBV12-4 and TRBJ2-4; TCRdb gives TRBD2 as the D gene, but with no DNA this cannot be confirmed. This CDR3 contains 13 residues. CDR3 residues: CASSLRWEDIQYF.